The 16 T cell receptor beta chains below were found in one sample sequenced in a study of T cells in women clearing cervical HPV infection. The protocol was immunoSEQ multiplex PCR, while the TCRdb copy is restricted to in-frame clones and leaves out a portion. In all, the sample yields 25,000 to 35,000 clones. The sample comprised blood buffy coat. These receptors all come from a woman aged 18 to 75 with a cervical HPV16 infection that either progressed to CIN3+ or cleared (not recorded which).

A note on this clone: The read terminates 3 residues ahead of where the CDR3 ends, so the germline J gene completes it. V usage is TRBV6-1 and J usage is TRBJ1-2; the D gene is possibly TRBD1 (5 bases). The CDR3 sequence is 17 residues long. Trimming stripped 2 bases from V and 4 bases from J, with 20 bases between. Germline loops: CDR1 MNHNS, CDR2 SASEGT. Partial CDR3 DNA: TGTGCCAGCAGTGAATGGGCCTCGGGGGTCTCCTTCTATGGC. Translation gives CASSEWASGVSFYG. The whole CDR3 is CASSEWASGVSFYGYTF.

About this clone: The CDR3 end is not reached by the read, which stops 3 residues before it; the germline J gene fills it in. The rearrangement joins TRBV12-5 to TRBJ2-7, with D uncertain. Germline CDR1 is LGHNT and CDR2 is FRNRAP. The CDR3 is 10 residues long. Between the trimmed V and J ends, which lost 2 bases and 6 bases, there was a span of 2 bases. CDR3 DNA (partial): TGTGCTAGTGGTTTGCTCGAG. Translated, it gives CASGLLE. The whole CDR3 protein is CASGLLEQYF.

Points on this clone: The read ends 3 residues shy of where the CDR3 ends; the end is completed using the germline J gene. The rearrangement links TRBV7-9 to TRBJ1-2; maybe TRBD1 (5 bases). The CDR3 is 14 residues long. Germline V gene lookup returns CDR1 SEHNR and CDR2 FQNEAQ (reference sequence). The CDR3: CASSLEGLYYDYTF. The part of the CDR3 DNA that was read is TGTGCCAGCAGCTTAGAGGGACTCTACTACGAC.

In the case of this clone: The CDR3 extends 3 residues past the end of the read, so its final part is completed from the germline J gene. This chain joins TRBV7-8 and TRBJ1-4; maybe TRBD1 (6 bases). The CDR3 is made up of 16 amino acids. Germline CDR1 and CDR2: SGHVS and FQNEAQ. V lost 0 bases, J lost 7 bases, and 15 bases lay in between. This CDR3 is CASSLAPGQRGEKLFF. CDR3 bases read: TGTGCCAGCAGCTTAGCGCCGGGACAAAGGGGTGAAAAA.

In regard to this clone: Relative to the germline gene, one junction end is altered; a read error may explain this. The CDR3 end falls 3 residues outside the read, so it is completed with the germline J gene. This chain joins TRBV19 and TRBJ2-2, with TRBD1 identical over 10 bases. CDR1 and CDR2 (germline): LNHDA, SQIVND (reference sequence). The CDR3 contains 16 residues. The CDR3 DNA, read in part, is TGTGCCAGTAGATTCTCGGGACAGGGGAACGCCGGGGAG. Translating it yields CASRFSGQGNAGE. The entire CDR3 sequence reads CASRFSGQGNAGELFF. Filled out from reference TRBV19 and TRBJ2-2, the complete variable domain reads DGGITQSPKYLFRKEGQNVTLSCEQNLNHDAMYWYRQDPGQGLRLIYYSQIVNDFQKGDIAEGYSVSREKKESFPLTVTSAQKNPTAFYLCASRFSGQGNAGELFFGEGSRLTVL.

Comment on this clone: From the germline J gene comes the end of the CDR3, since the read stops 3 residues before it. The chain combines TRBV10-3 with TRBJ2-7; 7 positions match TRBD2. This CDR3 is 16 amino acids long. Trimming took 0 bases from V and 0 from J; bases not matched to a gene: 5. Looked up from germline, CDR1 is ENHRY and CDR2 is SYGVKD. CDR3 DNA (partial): TGTGCCATCAGTGAGTCGCCGGGACTAACCTCCTACGAG. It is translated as CAISESPGLTSYE. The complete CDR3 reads CAISESPGLTSYEQYF.

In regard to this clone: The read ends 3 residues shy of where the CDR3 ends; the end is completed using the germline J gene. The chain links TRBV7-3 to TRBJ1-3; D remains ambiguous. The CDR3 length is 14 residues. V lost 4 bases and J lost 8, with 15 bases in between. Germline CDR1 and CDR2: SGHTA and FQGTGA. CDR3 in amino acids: CASSSRTSGDTIYF. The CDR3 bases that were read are TGTGCCAGCAGCTCCCGGACCTCCGGGGACACC.

Here the CDR3 reads CASSERPGGYGYTF. The CDR3 bases that were read are TGTGCCAGCAGCGAACGTCCGGGGGGCTATGGC. The J gene is TRBJ1-2, the V gene TRBV6-2 or TRBV6-3; TRBD1 is a possible D gene (5 bases). Read sequence stops 3 residues before the CDR3 end, and the germline J gene provides the missing end. CDR1 and CDR2 (germline): MNHEY, SVGEGT. Trimming removed 6 bases from V and 4 bases from J, with 15 bases in between. The CDR3 loop spans 14 amino acids.

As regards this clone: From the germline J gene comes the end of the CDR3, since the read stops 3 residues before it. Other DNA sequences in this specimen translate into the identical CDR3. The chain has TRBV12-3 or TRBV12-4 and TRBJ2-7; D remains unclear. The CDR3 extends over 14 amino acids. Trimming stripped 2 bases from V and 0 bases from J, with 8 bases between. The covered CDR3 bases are TGTGCCAGCAGTTTATTGGCAGACTCCTACGAG. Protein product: CASSLLADSYE. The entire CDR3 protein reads CASSLLADSYEQYF.

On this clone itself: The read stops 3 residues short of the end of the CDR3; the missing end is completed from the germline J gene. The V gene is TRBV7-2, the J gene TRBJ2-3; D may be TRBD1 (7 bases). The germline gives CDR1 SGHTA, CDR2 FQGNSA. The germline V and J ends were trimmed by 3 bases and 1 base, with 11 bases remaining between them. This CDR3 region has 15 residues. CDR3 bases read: TGTGCCAGCAGCTTCTCCAGGGGGGGCACAGATACG. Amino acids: CASSFSRGGTDT. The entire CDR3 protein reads CASSFSRGGTDTQYF.

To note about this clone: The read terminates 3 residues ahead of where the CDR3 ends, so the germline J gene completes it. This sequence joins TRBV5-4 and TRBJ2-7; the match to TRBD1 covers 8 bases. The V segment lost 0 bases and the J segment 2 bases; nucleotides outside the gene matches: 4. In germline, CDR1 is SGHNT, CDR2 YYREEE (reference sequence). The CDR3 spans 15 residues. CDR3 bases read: TGTGCCAGCAGCTTGGGGACAGGGTCCACCTACGAG. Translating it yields CASSLGTGSTYE. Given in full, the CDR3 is CASSLGTGSTYEQYF.

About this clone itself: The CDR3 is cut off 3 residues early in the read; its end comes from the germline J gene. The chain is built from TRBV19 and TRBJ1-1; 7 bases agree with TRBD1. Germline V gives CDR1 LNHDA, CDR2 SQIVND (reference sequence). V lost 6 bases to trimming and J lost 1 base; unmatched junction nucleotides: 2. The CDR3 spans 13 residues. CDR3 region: CASRDRSNTEAFF. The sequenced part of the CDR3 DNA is TGTGCCAGTAGGGACAGGTCGAACACTGAA.

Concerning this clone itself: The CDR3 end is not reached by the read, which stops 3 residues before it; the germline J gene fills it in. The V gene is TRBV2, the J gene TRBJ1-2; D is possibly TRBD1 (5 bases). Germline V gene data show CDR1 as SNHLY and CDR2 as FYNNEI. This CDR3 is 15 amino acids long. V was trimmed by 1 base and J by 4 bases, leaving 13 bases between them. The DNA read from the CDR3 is TGTGCCAGCAGTGAAGGCGGGGCAAGGGGCTATGGC. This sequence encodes CASSEGGARGYG. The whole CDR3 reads CASSEGGARGYGYTF.

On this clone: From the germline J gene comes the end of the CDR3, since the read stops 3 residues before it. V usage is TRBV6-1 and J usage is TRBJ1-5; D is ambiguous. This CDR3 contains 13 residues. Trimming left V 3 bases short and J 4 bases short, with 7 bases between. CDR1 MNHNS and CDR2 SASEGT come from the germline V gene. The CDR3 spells CASSEVQNQPQHF. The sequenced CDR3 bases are TGTGCCAGCAGTGAGGTACAAAATCAGCCC.

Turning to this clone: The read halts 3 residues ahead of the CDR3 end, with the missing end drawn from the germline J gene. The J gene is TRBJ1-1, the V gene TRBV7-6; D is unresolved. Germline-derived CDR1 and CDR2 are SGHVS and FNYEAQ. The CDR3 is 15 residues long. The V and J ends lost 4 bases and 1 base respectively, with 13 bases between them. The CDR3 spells CASSSGWVSNTEAFF. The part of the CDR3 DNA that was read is TGTGCCAGCAGCTCAGGCTGGGTGTCGAACACTGAA.

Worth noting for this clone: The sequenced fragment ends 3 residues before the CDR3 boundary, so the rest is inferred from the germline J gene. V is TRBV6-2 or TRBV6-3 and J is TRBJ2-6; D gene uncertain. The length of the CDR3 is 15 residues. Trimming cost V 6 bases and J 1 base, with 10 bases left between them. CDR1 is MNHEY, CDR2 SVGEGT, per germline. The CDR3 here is CASRKTGSGANVLTF. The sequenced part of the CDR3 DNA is TGTGCCAGCAGAAAGACCGGGTCTGGGGCCAACGTC.